These 4 T cell receptor beta chains share one sample of origin, sequenced in a study of T cell repertoires in cytomegalovirus infection. No antigen is known for these receptors. TCRdb redid the calling of the reads with MiXCR, one entry per CDR3 protein. The sample has 650,000 to 900,000 distinct CDR3 sequences; 25% to 30% are singletons. The starting material was cultured CD8+ T cells from PBMCs, obtained from culture after CMV antigen stimulation. These receptor sequences come from a human donor in good health (CMV status not recorded). Some clones in this sample may be carry-over from other donors' samples.

This sequence joins TRBV27 and TRBJ1-5, with TRBD1 identical over 10 bases. Germline V lookup: CDR1 MNHEY, CDR2 SMNVEV (reference sequence). The CDR3 has 16 residues. Losses at the gene ends were 6 bases for V and 6 bases for J; bases not matched to a gene: 11. The CDR3 loop is CASSGGTGDFVQPQHF. The CDR3 DNA is TGTGCCAGCAGCGGGGGGACAGGGGATTTCGTTCAGCCCCAGCATTTT.

This chain joins TRBV7-9 and TRBJ1-1, with 7 bases lining up with TRBD1. Germline V lookup: CDR1 SEHNR, CDR2 FQNEAQ (reference sequence). The CDR3 totals 16 residues. The junction had 14 bases not matched to a gene; V was cut back by 5 bases and J by 5 bases. The CDR3 sequence: CASSPADRVRETEAFF. The CDR3 coding sequence is TGTGCCAGCAGCCCGGCCGACAGGGTTAGAGAAACTGAAGCTTTCTTT.

The J gene is TRBJ2-5, the V gene TRBV12-3 or TRBV12-4; 8 nucleotides line up with TRBD2. The CDR3 runs 20 residues. V was clipped by 1 base and J by 0 bases; unmatched bases: 16. The CDR3 reads CASSLGGGRGRVSHQETQYF. DNA for the CDR3: TGTGCCAGCAGTTTAGGCGGGGGGCGGGGCCGGGTATCCCACCAAGAGACCCAGTACTTC.

This chain links TRBV20-1 with TRBJ1-5; no clear D gene. V lost 4 bases to trimming and J lost 6 bases, with 13 bases between them. There are 13 residues in the CDR3. Germline CDR1 is DFQATT and CDR2 is SNEGSKA (reference sequence). The CDR3 coding sequence is TGCAGTGCTAAACATCCATTGCGTCAGCCCCAGCATTTT. This codes for CSAKHPLRQPQHF.